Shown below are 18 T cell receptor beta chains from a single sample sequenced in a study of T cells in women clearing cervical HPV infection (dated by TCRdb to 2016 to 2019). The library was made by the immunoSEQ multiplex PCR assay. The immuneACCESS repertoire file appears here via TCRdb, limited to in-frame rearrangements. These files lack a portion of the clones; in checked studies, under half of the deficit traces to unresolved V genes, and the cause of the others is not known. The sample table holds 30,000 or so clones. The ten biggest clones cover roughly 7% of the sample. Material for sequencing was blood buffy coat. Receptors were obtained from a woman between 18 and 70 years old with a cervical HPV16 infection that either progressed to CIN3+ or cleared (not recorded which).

CDR3 residues: CASSPGLASGYEQYF. The part of the CDR3 DNA that was read is TGTGCCAGCAGCCCAGGATTGGCGAGCGGCTACGAG. V and J are TRBV7-3 and TRBJ2-7; tentatively, D is TRBD2 (5 bases). The read comes to an end 3 residues before the CDR3 does, leaving the germline J gene to fill in the end. Germline CDR1 SGHTA, CDR2 FQGTGA. The CDR3 extends over 15 amino acids. V was clipped by 5 bases and J by 3 bases, with 17 bases between them. Complete variable domain (other parts from reference TRBV7-3 and TRBJ2-7): GAGVSQTPSNKVTEKGKYVELRCDPISGHTALYWYRQSLGQGPEFLIYFQGTGAADDSGLPNDRFFAVRPEGSVSTLKIQRTERGDSAVYLCASSPGLASGYEQYFGPGTRLTVT.

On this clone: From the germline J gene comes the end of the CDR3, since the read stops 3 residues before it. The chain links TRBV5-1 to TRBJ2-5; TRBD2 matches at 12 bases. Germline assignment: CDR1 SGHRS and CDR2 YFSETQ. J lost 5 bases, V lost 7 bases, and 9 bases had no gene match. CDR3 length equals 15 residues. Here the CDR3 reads CASGPRLAGEETQYF. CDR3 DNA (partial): TGCGCCAGCGGACCAAGACTAGCGGGGGAGGAGACC.

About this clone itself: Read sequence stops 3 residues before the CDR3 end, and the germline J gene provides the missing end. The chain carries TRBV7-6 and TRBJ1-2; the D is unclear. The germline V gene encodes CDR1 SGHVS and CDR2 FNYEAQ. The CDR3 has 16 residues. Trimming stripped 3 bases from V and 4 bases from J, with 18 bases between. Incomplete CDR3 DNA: TGTGCCAGCAGCTTTCATACGAAAGGGTTCGTCTATGGC. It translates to CASSFHTKGFVYG. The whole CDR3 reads CASSFHTKGFVYGYTF.

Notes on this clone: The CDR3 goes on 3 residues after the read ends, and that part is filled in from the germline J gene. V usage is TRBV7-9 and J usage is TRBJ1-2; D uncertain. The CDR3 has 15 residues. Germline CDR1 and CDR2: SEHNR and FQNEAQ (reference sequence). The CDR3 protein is CASSFLREQSNDYTF. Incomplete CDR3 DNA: TGTGCCAGCAGCTTCCTGCGGGAGCAAAGCAATGAC.

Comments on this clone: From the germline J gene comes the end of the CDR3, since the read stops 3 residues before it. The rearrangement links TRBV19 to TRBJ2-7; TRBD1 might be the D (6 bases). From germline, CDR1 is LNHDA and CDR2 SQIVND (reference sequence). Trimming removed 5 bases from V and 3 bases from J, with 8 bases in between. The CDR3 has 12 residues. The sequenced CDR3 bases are TGTGCCAGTAGTCGCAGGGGCTACGAG. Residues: CASSRRGYE. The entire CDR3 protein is CASSRRGYEQYF.

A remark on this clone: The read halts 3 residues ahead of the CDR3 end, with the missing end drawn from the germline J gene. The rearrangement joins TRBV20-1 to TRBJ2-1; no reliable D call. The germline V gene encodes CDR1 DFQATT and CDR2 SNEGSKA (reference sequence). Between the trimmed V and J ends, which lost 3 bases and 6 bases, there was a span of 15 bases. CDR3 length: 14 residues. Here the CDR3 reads CSAREPGAFNEQFF. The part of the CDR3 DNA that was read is TGCAGTGCTAGGGAGCCGGGTGCTTTCAATGAG.

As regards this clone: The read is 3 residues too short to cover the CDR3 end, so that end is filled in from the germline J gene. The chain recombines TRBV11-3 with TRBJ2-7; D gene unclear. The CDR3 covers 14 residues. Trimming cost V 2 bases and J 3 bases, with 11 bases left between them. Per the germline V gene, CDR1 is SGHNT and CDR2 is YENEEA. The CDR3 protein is CASSLITGDYEQYF. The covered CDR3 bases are TGTGCCAGCAGCTTAATAACGGGTGACTACGAG.

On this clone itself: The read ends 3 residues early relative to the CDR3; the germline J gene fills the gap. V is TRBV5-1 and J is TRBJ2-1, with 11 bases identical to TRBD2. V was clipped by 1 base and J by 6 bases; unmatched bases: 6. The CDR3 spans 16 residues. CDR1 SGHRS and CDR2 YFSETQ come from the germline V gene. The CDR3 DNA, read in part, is TGCGCCAGCAGCTTGACTAGCGGGGGCCCCAGCAATGAG. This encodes CASSLTSGGPSNE. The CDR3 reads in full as CASSLTSGGPSNEQFF.

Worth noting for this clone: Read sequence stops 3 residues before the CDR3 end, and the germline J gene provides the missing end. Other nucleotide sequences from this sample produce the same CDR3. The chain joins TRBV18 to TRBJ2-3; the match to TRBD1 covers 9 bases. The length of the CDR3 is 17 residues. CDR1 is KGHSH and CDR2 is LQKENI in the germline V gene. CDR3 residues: CASSPPGQGRGQETQYF. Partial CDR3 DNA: TGTGCCAGCTCCCCCCCGGGACAGGGAAGGGGCCAAGAGACG. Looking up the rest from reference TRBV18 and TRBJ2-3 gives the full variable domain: NAGVMQNPRHLVRRRGQEARLRCSPMKGHSHVYWYRQLPEEGLKFMVYLQKENIIDESGMPKERFSAEFPKEGPSILRIQQVVRGDSAAYFCASSPPGQGRGQETQYFGPGTRLTVL.

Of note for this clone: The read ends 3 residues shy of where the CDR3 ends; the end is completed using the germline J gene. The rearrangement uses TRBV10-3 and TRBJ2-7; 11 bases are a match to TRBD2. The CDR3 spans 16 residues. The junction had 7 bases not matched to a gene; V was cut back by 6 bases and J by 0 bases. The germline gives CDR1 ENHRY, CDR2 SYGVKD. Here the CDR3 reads CAIRRPGTSGSYEQYF. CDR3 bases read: TGTGCCATCAGGAGACCCGGGACTAGCGGCTCCTACGAG.

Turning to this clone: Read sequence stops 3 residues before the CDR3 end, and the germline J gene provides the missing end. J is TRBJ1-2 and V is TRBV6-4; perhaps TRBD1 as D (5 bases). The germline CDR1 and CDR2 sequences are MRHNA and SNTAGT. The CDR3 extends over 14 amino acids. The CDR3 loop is CASSDSWGGKVYTF. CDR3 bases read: TGTGCCAGCAGTGACTCCTGGGGGGGGAAGGTC.

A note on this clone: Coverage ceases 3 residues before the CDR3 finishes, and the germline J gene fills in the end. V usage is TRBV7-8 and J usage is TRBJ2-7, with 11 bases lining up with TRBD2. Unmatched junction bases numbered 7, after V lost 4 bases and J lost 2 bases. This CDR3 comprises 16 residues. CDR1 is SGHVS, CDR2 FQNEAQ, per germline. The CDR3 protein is CASSSNPTSGAYEQYF. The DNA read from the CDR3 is TGTGCCAGCAGCTCAAATCCGACTAGCGGGGCCTACGAG.

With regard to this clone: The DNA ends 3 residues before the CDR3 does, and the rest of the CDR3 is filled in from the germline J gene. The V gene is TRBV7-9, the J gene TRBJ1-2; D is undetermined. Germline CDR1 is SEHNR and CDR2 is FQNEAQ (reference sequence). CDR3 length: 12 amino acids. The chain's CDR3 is CASSFGLNDYTF. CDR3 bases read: TGTGCCAGCAGCTTCGGACTAAATGAC.

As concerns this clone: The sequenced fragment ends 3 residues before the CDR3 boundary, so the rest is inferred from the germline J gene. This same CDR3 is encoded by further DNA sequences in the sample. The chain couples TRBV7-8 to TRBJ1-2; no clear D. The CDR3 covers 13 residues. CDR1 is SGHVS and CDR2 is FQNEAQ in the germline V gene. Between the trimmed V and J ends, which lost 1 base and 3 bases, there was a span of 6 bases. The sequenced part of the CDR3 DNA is TGTGCCAGCAGCTTAGTCGGGTACTATGGC. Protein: CASSLVGYYG. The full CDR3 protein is CASSLVGYYGYTF. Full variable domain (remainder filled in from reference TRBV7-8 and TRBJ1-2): GAGVSQSPRYKVAKRGQDVALRCDPISGHVSLFWYQQALGQGPEFLTYFQNEAQLDKSGLPSDRFFAERPEGSVSTLKIQRTQQEDSAVYLCASSLVGYYGYTFGSGTRLTVV.

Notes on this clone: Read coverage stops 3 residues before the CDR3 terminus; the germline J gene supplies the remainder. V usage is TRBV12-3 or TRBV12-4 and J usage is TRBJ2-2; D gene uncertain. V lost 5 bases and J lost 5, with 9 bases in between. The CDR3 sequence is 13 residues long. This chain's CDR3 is CASSPYSTGELFF. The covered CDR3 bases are TGTGCCAGCAGTCCTTACAGTACCGGGGAG.

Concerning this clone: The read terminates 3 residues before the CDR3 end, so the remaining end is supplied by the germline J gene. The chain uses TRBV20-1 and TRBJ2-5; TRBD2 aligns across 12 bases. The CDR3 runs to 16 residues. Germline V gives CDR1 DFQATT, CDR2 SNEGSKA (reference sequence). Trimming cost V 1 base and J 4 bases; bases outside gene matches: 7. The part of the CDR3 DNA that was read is TGCAGTGCTAGAGGACTAGCGGGAGCTGGGGGAGAGACC. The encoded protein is CSARGLAGAGGET. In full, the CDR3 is CSARGLAGAGGETQYF.

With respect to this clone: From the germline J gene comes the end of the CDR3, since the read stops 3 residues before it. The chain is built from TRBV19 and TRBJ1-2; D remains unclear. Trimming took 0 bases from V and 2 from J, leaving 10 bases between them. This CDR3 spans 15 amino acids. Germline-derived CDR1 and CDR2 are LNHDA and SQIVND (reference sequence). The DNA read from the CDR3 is TGTGCCAGTAGTATAGATTCGAACACGAACTATGGC. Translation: CASSIDSNTNYG. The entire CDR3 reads CASSIDSNTNYGYTF.

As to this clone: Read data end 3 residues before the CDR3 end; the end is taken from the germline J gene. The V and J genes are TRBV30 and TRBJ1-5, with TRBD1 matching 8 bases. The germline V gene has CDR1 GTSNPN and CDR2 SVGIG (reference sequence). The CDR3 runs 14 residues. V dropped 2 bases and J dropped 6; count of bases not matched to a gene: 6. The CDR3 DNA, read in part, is TGTGCCTGGAGTTCGGACAGGGTGATTCAGCCC. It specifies CAWSSDRVIQP. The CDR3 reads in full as CAWSSDRVIQPQHF.